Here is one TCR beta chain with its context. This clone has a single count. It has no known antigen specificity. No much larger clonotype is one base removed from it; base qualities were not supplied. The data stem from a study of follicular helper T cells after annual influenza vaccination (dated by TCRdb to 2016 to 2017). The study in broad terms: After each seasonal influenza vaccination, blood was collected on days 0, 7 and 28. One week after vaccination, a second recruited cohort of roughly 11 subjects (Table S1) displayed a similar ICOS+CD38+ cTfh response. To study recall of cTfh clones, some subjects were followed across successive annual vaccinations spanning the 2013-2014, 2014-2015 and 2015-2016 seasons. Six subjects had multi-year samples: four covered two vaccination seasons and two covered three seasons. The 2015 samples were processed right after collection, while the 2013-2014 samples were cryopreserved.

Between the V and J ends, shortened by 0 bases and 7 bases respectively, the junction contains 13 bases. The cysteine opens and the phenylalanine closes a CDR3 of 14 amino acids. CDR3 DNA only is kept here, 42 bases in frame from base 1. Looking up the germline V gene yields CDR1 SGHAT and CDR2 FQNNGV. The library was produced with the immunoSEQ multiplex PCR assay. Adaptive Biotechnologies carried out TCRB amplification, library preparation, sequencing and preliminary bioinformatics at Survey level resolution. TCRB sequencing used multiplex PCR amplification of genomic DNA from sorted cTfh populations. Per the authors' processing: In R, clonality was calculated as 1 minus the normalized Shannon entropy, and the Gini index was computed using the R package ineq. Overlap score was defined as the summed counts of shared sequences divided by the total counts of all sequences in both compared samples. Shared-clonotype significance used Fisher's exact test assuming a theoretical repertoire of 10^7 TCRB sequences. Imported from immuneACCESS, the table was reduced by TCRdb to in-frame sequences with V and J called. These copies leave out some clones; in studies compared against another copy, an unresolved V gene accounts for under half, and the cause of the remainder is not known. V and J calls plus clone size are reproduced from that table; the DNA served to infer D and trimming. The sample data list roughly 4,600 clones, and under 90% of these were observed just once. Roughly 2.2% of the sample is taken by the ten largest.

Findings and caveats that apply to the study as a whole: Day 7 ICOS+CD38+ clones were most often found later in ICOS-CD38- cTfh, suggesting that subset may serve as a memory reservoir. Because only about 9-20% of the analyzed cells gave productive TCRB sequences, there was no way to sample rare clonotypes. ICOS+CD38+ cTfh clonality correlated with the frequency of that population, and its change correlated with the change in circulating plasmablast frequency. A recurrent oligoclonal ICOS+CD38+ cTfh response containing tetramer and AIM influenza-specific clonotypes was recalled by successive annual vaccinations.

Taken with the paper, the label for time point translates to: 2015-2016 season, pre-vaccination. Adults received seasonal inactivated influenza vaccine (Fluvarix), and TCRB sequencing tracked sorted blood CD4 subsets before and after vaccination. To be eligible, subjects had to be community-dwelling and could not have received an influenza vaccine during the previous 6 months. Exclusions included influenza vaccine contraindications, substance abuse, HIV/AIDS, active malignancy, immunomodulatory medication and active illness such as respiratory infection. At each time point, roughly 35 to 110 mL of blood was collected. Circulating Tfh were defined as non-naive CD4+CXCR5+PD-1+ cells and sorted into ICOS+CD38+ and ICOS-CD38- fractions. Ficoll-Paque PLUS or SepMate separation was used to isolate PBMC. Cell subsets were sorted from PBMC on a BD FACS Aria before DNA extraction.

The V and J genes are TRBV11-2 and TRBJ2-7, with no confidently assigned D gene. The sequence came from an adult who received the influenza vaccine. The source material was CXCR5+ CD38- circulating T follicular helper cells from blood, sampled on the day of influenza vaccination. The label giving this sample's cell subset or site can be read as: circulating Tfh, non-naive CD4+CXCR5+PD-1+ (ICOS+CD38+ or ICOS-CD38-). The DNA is TGTGCCAGCAGCTTAGAATTCTCCCCTTTGGAGCAGTACTTC. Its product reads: CASSLEFSPLEQYF.